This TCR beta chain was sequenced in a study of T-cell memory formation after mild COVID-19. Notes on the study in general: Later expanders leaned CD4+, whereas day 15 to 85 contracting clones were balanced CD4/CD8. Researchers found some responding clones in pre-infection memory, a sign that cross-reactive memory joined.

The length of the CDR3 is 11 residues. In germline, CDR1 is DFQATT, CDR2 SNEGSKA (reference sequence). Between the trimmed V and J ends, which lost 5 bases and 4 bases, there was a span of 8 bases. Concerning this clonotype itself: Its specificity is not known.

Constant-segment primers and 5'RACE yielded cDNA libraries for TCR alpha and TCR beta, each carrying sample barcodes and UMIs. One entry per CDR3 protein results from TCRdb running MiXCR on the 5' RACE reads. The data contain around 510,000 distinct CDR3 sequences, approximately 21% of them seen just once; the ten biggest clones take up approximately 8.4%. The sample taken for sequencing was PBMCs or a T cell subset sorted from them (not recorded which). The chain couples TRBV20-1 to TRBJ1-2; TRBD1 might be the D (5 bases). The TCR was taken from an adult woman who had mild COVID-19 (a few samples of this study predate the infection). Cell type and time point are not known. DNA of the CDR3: TGCAGTGCTCCGACAGCCTATGGCTACACCTTC. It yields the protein CSAPTAYGYTF.